In its sample, the clone carrying this T cell receptor beta chain was seen many times. The sample is drawn from a study of T cells after yellow fever vaccination. The study made its TCR cDNA through 5'RACE template switching. That step introduced a universal primer site along with UMIs. A single record per CDR3 protein comes from TCRdb applying MiXCR to the 5' RACE reads. The sample contains approximately 170,000 distinct CDR3 sequences, approximately 11% of which appear only once. The CDR3 runs 15 residues. Germline CDR1 and CDR2: SNHLY and FYNNEI. Trimming took off 4 bases at V and 3 bases at J, with 16 bases between the two ends.

The receptor comes from a man aged 18 to 30 who received the YFV17D yellow fever vaccine. V is TRBV2 and J is TRBJ2-7; weak D call: TRBD1 (6 bases). Source: CD8+ T cells sorted from PBMCs, taken 15 days after the yellow fever booster vaccination. CDR3 in amino acids: CASSVETGRFYEQYV. The CDR3 bases are TGTGCCAGCAGTGTGGAGACAGGCCGATTCTACGAGCAGTACGTC.